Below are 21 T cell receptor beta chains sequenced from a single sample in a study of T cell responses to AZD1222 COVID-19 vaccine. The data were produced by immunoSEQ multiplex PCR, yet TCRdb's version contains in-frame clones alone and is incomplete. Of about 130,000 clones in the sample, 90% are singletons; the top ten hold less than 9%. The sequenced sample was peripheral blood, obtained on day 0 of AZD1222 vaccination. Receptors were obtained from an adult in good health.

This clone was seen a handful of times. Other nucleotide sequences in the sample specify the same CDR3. This CDR3 reads CASSFRYEQFF. CDR3 nucleotide sequence: TGCGCCAGCAGCTTTAGGTATGAGCAGTTCTTC. The rearrangement uses TRBV5-1 and TRBJ2-1; D call uncertain. This CDR3 has 11 amino acids. Germline V gives CDR1 SGHRS, CDR2 YFSETQ. V lost 2 bases to trimming and J lost 8 bases, with 5 bases between them.

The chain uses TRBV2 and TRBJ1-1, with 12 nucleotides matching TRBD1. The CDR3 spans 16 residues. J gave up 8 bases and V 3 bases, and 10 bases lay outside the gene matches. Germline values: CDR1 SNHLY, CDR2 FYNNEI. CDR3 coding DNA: TGTGCCAGCAGTGAGCCCCCGGGACAGGGGGCGGGAGAAGCTTTCTTT. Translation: CASSEPPGQGAGEAFF. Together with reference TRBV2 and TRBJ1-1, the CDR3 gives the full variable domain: EPEVTQTPSHQVTQMGQEVILRCVPISNHLYFYWYRQILGQKVEFLVSFYNNEISEKSEIFDDQFSVERPDGSNFTLKIRSTKLEDSAMYFCASSEPPGQGAGEAFFGQGTRLTVV.

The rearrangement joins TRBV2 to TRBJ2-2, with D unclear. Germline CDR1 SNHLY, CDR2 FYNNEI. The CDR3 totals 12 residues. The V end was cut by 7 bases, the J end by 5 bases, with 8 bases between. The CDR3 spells CASTVGTGELFF. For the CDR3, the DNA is TGTGCCAGCACGGTGGGGACCGGGGAGCTGTTTTTT.

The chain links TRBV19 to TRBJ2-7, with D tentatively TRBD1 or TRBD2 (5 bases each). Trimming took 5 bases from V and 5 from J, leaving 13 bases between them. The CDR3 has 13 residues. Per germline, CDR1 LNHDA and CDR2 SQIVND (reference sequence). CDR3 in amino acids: CASSLNRRNEQYF. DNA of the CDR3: TGTGCCAGTAGTTTAAACAGGAGGAACGAGCAGTACTTC.

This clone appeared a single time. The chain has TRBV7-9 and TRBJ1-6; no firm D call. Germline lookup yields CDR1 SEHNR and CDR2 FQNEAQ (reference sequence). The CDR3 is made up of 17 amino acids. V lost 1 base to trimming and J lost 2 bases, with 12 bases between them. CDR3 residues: CASSLDRGTTYNSPLHF. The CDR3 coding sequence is TGTGCCAGCAGCTTAGATCGCGGCACGACCTATAATTCACCCCTCCACTTT. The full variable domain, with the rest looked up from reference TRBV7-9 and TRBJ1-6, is DTGVSQNPRHKITKRGQNVTFRCDPISEHNRLYWYRQTLGQGPEFLTYFQNEAQLEKSRLLSDRFSAERPKGSFSTLEIQRTEQGDSAMYLCASSLDRGTTYNSPLHFGNGTRLTVT.

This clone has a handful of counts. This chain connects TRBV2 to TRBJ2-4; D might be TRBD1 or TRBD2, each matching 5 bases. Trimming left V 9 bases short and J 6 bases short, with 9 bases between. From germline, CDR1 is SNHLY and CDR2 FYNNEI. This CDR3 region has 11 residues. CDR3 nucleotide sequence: TGTGCCAGTTACGGGGCAAACATTCAGTACTTC. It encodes CASYGANIQYF.

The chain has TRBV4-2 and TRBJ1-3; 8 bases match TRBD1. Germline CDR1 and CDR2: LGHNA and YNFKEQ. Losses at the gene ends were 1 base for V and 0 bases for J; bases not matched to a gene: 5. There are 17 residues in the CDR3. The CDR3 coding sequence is TGTGCCAGCAGCCAAGTCACAGGGGGAAGCTCTGGAAACACCATATATTTT. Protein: CASSQVTGGSSGNTIYF.

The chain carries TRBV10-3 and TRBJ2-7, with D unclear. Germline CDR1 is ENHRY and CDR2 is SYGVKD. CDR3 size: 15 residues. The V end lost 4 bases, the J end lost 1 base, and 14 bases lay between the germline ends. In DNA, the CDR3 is TGTGCCATCAGTGGGACCTTGATTACTTCCTACGAGCAGTACTTC. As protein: CAISGTLITSYEQYF.

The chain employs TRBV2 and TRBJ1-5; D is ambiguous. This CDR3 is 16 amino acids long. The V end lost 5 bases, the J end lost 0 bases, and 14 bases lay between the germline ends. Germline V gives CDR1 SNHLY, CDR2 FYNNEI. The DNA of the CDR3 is TGTGCCAGCAGTAAGAGTCAGGCGGTTAGCAATCAGCCCCAGCATTTT. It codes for CASSKSQAVSNQPQHF. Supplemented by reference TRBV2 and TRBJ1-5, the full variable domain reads EPEVTQTPSHQVTQMGQEVILRCVPISNHLYFYWYRQILGQKVEFLVSFYNNEISEKSEIFDDQFSVERPDGSNFTLKIRSTKLEDSAMYFCASSKSQAVSNQPQHFGDGTRLSIL.

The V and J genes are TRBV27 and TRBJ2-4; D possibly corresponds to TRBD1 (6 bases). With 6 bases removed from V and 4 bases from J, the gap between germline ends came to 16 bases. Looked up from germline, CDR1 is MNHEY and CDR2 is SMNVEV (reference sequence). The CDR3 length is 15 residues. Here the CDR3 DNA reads TGTGCCAGCAGCCTCCGGCCGGGACAAAAAAACATTCAGTACTTC. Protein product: CASSLRPGQKNIQYF.

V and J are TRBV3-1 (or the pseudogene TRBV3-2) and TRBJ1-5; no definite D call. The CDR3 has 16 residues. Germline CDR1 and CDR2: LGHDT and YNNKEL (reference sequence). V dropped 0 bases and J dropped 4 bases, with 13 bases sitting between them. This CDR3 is CASSQETGYPNQPQHF. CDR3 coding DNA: TGTGCCAGCAGCCAAGAGACGGGCTACCCAAATCAGCCCCAGCATTTT.

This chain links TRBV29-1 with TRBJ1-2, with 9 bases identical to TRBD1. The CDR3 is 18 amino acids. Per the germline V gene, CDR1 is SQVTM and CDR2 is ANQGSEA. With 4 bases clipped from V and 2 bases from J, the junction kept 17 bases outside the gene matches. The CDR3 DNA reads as TGCAGCGTTGCCGGGACAGGGTTGAGTTCGGTGGTGAACTATGGCTACACCTTC. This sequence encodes CSVAGTGLSSVVNYGYTF.

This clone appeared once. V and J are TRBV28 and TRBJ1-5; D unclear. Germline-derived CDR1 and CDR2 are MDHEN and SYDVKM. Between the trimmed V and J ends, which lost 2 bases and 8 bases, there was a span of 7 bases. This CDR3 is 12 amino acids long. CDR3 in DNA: TGTGCCAGCAGTTTAAATAGGAAGCCCCAGCATTTT. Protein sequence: CASSLNRKPQHF.

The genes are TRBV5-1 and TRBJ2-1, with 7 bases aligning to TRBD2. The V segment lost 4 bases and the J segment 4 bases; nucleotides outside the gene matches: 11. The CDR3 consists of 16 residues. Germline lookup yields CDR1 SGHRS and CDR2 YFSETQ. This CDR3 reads CASSTTSPIAYNEQFF. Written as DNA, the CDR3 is TGCGCCAGCAGCACGACTAGCCCAATCGCATACAATGAGCAGTTCTTC.

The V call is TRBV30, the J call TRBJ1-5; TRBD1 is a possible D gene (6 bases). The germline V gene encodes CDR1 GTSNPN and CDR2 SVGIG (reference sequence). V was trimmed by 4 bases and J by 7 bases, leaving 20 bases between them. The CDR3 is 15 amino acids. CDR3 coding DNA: TGTGCCTGGACCTCTCGAGGGGGGTTCGGGCAGCCCCAGCATTTT. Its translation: CAWTSRGGFGQPQHF.

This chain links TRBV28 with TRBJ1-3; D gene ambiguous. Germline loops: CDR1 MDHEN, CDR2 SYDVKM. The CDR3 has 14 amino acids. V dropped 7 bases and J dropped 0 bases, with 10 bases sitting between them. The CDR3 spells CASIPTLSGNTIYF. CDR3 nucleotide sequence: TGTGCCAGCATCCCGACCCTCTCTGGAAACACCATATATTTT.

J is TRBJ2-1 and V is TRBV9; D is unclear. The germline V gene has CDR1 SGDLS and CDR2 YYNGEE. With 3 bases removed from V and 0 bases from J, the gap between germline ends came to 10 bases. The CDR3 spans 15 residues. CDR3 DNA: TGTGCCAGCAGCGAGTCAGGAAGCTCCTACAATGAGCAGTTCTTC. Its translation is CASSESGSSYNEQFF. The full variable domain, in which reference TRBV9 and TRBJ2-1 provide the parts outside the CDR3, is DSGVTQTPKHLITATGQRVTLRCSPRSGDLSVYWYQQSLDQGLQFLIQYYNGEERAKGNILERFSAQQFPDLHSELNLSSLELGDSALYFCASSESGSSYNEQFFGPGTRLTVL.

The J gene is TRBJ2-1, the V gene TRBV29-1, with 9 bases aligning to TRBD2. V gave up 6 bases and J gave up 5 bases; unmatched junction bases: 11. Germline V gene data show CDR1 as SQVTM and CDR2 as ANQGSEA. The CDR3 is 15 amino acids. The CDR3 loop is CSVDRGSGGDNEQFF. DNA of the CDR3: TGCAGCGTCGATCGGGGTAGCGGGGGAGACAATGAGCAGTTCTTC.

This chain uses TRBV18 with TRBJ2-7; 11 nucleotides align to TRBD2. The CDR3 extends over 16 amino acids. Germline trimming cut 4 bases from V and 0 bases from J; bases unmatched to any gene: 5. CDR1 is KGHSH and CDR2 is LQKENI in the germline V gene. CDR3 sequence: CASSRISGGASYEQYF. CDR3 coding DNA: TGTGCCAGCTCACGCATTAGCGGGGGGGCCTCCTACGAGCAGTACTTC. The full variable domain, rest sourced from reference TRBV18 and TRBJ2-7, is NAGVMQNPRHLVRRRGQEARLRCSPMKGHSHVYWYRQLPEEGLKFMVYLQKENIIDESGMPKERFSAEFPKEGPSILRIQQVVRGDSAAYFCASSRISGGASYEQYFGPGTRLTVT.

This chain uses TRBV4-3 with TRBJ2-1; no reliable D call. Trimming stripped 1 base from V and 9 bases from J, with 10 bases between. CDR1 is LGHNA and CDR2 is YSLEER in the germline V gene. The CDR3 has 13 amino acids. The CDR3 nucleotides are TGCGCCAGCAGCCAAGTTCCCGGGCTTGAGCAGTTCTTC. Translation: CASSQVPGLEQFF.

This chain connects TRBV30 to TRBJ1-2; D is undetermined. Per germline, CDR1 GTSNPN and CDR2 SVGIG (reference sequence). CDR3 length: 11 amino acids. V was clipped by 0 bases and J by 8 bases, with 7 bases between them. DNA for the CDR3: TGTGCCTGGAGTGTAGGCAGCGGCTACACCTTC. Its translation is CAWSVGSGYTF.